This T cell receptor (beta chain) was documented in a study of blood T cells in healthy people across ages. This clonotype has a handful of counts. Sample donors were healthy Caucasian individuals that came from Russia, aged 6 to 90. The second PCR ran roughly 6 to 12 cycles with a sample-barcoded 5' primer and J-beta primers. TCRdb processed the 5' RACE reads anew with MiXCR; each CDR3 protein has one entry. The table has some 1.4 million distinct CDR3 sequences, 42% seen once. The V gene's germline CDR1 is SGHVS and CDR2 FQNEAQ. Trimming removed 1 base from V and 8 bases from J, with 21 bases in between. The CDR3 covers 17 residues.

Sample: blood. The TCR was taken from a woman younger than 35 in good health. The chain couples TRBV7-8 to TRBJ2-1; D possibly corresponds to TRBD1 (6 bases). The DNA for the CDR3 is TGTGCCAGCAGCTTAGGACGGTTGCAGGGGACGGCCGATGAGCAGTTCTTC. Translated: CASSLGRLQGTADEQFF.